The TCR beta chain under discussion was sequenced for a study of blood T cell repertoires in COVID-19. TCRdb keeps only in-frame clones here, not all; method: immunoSEQ multiplex PCR. Of around 140,000 clones in the sample, approximately 80% were seen once. The sample comprised peripheral blood. The clonotype was recovered from a woman aged 55 to 70 with acute or convalescent COVID-19.

The CDR3 DNA reads TGCGCCAGCAGCCAAAACGCGGGCTCGAACACTGAAGCTTTCTTT. It is translated as CASSQNAGSNTEAFF. The chain is built from TRBV4-1 and TRBJ1-1; D ambiguous. The CDR3 totals 15 residues. V gave up 2 bases and J gave up 1 base, with 11 bases separating them. Germline V gene sequence: CDR1 MGHRA, CDR2 YSYEKL.